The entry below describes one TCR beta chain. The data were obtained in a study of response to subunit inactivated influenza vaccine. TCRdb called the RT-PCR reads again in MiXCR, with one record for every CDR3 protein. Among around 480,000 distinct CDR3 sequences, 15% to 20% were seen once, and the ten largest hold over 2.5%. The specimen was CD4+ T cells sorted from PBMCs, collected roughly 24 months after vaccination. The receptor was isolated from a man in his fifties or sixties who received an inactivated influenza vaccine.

This chain's CDR3 is CATSEPRGATGELFF. The CDR3 DNA follows: TGTGCCACCAGTGAACCCAGGGGGGCCACCGGGGAGCTGTTTTTT. This sequence joins TRBV24-1 and TRBJ2-2; weak D call: TRBD1 (7 bases). Germline V gene data show CDR1 as KGHDR and CDR2 as SFDVKD. The V and J ends lost 4 bases and 4 bases respectively, with 12 bases between them. The CDR3 is 15 amino acids.